Below are 8 T cell receptor beta chains sequenced from a single sample in a study of shared clonotypes between healthy human individuals. Produced via immunoSEQ multiplex PCR; TCRdb's table is partial and in-frame only. Altogether about 690,000 clones are present, roughly 87% being singletons, with the ten largest covering approximately 35%. The source material was memory CD8+ T cells from PBMCs. Subset: CD45RO+ cells pooled with CCR7-negative TemRA cells. The receptors shown here come from a man between 18 and 29 years old in good health. Some clones in this sample may be carry-over from other donors' samples.

DNA for the CDR3: TGTGCCAGCAGGCGTCCCAATTTCCCCTACGAGCAGTACTTC. The encoded protein is CASRRPNFPYEQYF. The rearrangement joins TRBV6-4 to TRBJ2-7; D is unresolved. The germline V and J ends were trimmed by 6 bases and 2 bases, with 14 bases remaining between them. The CDR3 runs 14 residues. CDR1 is MRHNA, CDR2 SNTAGT, per germline.

J is TRBJ2-1 and V is TRBV19; TRBD1 matches 7 bases. This CDR3 has 12 residues. The germline gives CDR1 LNHDA, CDR2 SQIVND (reference sequence). Trimming at V came to 6 bases and at J to 7 bases, leaving 3 bases not matched to a gene. The CDR3 nucleotides are TGTGCCAGTAGCCTGACAGGGAATGAGCAGTTCTTC. Translating it yields CASSLTGNEQFF.

A single count supports this clone. The genes are TRBV28 and TRBJ2-7; D is perhaps TRBD1 or TRBD2 (5 bases each). This CDR3 has 15 amino acids. V dropped 1 base and J dropped 4 bases, with 14 bases sitting between them. CDR1 and CDR2 from the germline V gene are MDHEN and SYDVKM. The CDR3 is CASSLFGGLSYEQYF. The DNA of the CDR3 is TGTGCCAGCAGTTTATTTGGGGGATTATCATACGAGCAGTACTTC.

The chain links TRBV27 to TRBJ1-1; possible D gene TRBD1, 6 bases. The CDR3 has 16 amino acids. Per germline, CDR1 MNHEY and CDR2 SMNVEV (reference sequence). Trimming took off 5 bases at V and 1 base at J, with 17 bases between the two ends. The CDR3 DNA follows: TGTGCCAGCAGTCCTAACCTCCGGGGGCCGAACACTGAAGCTTTCTTT. Amino acid sequence: CASSPNLRGPNTEAFF.

As to this clone: The same CDR3 arises from other DNA sequences in this sample as well. The V and J genes are TRBV11-2 and TRBJ2-7, with D perhaps matching TRBD1 (7 bases). V dropped 1 base and J dropped 6 bases, with 10 bases sitting between them. The CDR3 has 13 residues. The germline V gene has CDR1 SGHAT and CDR2 FQNNGV. CDR3 loop: CASSLGQGGEQYF. The CDR3 DNA reads TGTGCCAGCAGCTTAGGCCAGGGGGGCGAGCAGTACTTC.

J is TRBJ2-1 and V is TRBV27; 14 bases are a match to TRBD2. The CDR3 covers 16 residues. The V gene end was trimmed by 7 bases and the J gene end by 8 bases; junction bases not matched to a gene: 10. The germline gives CDR1 MNHEY, CDR2 SMNVEV (reference sequence). DNA for the CDR3: TGTGCCAGCACCAAGGTGACTAGCGGGAGGGGGGATGAGCAGTTCTTC. It translates to CASTKVTSGRGDEQFF.

CDR3 in amino acids: CASSWKTSGPHNEQFF. The CDR3 nucleotides are TGTGCCAGCAGCTGGAAGACTAGCGGGCCTCACAATGAGCAGTTCTTC. This rearrangement joins TRBV5-6 to TRBJ2-1, with 10 bases matching TRBD2. Per the germline V gene, CDR1 is SGHDT and CDR2 is YYEEEE. V lost 3 bases, J lost 5 bases, and 8 bases stayed unmatched. The CDR3 has 16 residues.

The chain has TRBV10-3 and TRBJ1-1; D possibly corresponds to TRBD1 (5 bases). Per the germline V gene, CDR1 is ENHRY and CDR2 is SYGVKD. V shed 6 bases and J shed 0 bases, with 14 bases lying between them. The CDR3 is 15 residues long. DNA of the CDR3: TGTGCCATCAGAATCGTAATGGGGGTGAACACTGAAGCTTTCTTT. This sequence encodes CAIRIVMGVNTEAFF.